This TCR beta chain derives from a study of regulatory T cells in long-lasting Graves disease. Points from the study as a whole: Persistent disease samples used TRBV28, TRBJ1-2 and TRBJ2-5 preferentially.

This clonotype was recorded at least ten times. Its antigen is unidentified. With iRepertoire HTBI primers and Arm-PCR of CDR3 regions, TCR beta libraries were built. One entry per CDR3 protein, called by TCRdb with MiXCR from the multiplex PCR reads. Of 350,000 to 500,000 distinct CDR3 sequences in the sample, 14% were seen once. The CDR3 loop spans 16 amino acids. The germline gives CDR1 SEHNR, CDR2 FQNEAQ (reference sequence). V trimming: 3 bases; J trimming: 6 bases; junction bases outside the gene matches: 11. Time point reported: newly diagnosed GD, antithyroid drugs for less than 3 months. Generation of the TCR library employed RNA extracted from PBMCs. This sample also belongs to another study, concerning T cells in Graves' hyperthyroidism and ophthalmopathy.

The chain joins TRBV7-9 to TRBJ2-7; TRBD2 matches 10 bases. The sample in question was peripheral blood mononuclear cells (PBMCs), obtained at new diagnosis, from a patient treated with antithyroid drugs. The clonotype was recovered from a woman in her fifties or sixties with Graves disease. The CDR3 coding sequence is TGTGCCAGCAGCTTGGGTCTAGCTAGCGGGAGATTCGAGCAGTACTTC. Translating gives CASSLGLASGRFEQYF.